These 18 T cell receptor beta chains originate from one sample sequenced in a study of OX40 agonist ivuxolimab in advanced cancers. Clones were sequenced by immunoSEQ multiplex PCR, and TCRdb holds only the in-frame ones, with some missing. Of around 100,000 clones detected, around nine tenths appear once; the ten largest clones hold approximately 0.31%. Sequenced material: CD4+ or CD8+ T cells sorted from blood, taken in a trial of the OX40 agonist ivuxolimab. These receptors all come from an adult with an advanced solid tumor such as melanoma, head and neck, liver or kidney cancer.

V is TRBV2 and J is TRBJ2-1; 10 bases map to TRBD2. Germline CDR1 SNHLY, CDR2 FYNNEI. Trimming removed 5 bases from V and 6 bases from J; junction bases left unmatched: 7. The CDR3 sequence is 15 residues long. CDR3 DNA sequence: TGTGCCAGCAGTCGGGCTAGCGGGAGTCGCAATGAGCAGTTCTTC. Residues: CASSRASGSRNEQFF.

This rearrangement joins TRBV11-2 to TRBJ2-1; D is perhaps TRBD2 (7 bases). This CDR3 spans 15 amino acids. Deletions cut 6 bases from V and 4 bases from J, with 16 bases between. Germline values: CDR1 SGHAT, CDR2 FQNNGV. As DNA, the CDR3 is TGTGCCAGCAGTAGGGAGGGGGGAGGTTACAATGAGCAGTTCTTC. Its protein is CASSREGGGYNEQFF.

The V call is TRBV5-6, the J call TRBJ2-1; 8 nucleotides line up with TRBD2. The germline CDR1 and CDR2 sequences are SGHDT and YYEEEE. This CDR3 is 16 amino acids long. Unmatched junction bases numbered 8, after V lost 4 bases and J lost 2 bases. The CDR3 loop is CASSHGTRGAYNEQFF. The CDR3 region has the DNA TGTGCCAGCAGCCACGGGACTAGGGGGGCCTACAATGAGCAGTTCTTC.

V is TRBV15 and J is TRBJ2-3, with a weak D call TRBD2 (6 bases). Germline lookup yields CDR1 LNHNV and CDR2 YYDKDF (reference sequence). CDR3 length: 17 amino acids. V was clipped by 1 base and J by 0 bases, with 14 bases between them. Here the CDR3 DNA reads TGTGCCACCAGCAGAGCCATTCGGAGCGGGAGCACAGATACGCAGTATTTT. Translating gives CATSRAIRSGSTDTQYF.

The chain recombines TRBV18 with TRBJ2-4, with 9 bases aligning to TRBD2. V trimming: 5 bases; J trimming: 2 bases; junction bases outside the gene matches: 7. Germline assignment: CDR1 KGHSH and CDR2 LQKENI. This CDR3 spans 16 amino acids. CDR3 coding DNA: TGTGCCAGCTCAAACCGGCGGGAGGGGTCCAAAAACATTCAGTACTTC. Protein: CASSNRREGSKNIQYF.

The genes are TRBV7-2 and TRBJ2-7; unclear D gene. Germline values: CDR1 SGHTA, CDR2 FQGNSA. This CDR3 comprises 13 residues. V lost 2 bases and J lost 5, with 10 bases in between. The CDR3 nucleotides read TGTGCCAGCAGCTTAAGTAGCCTTAACGAGCAGTACTTC. This gives the protein CASSLSSLNEQYF.

The CDR3 DNA follows: TGTGCCATCAGTCAGCTCTCCGGAGGAGCGGGGCGCTCCTACAATGAGCAGTTCTTC. It is translated as CAISQLSGGAGRSYNEQFF. The chain links TRBV10-3 to TRBJ2-1; 7 nucleotides match TRBD2. Unmatched junction bases numbered 16, after V lost 5 bases and J lost 0 bases. Germline V gene data show CDR1 as ENHRY and CDR2 as SYGVKD. The CDR3 has 19 residues.

V gene TRBV11-2 combines with J gene TRBJ1-2; 9 bases match TRBD1. Germline CDR1 SGHAT, CDR2 FQNNGV. CDR3 size: 14 residues. Losses at the gene ends were 3 bases for V and 3 bases for J; bases not matched to a gene: 2. The CDR3 DNA reads TGTGCCAGCAGCTTGGACAGGGGAGACTATGGCTACACCTTC. It is translated as CASSLDRGDYGYTF.

This clone was picked up one time. The chain employs TRBV6-1 and TRBJ1-5; tentatively, D is TRBD1 (5 bases). The germline gives CDR1 MNHNS, CDR2 SASEGT. This CDR3 has 14 residues. Trimming took off 8 bases at V and 4 bases at J, with 15 bases between the two ends. CDR3 sequence reads: CASGSGNFNQPQHF. CDR3 nucleotide sequence: TGTGCCAGCGGTTCAGGGAATTTTAATCAGCCCCAGCATTTT.

The V gene is TRBV19, the J gene TRBJ2-3; D unresolved. Trimming removed 3 bases at V and 5 bases at J, with 6 bases between. Germline V CDR1 and CDR2: LNHDA, SQIVND (reference sequence). This CDR3 has 12 residues. In nucleotides, the CDR3 is TGTGCCAGTAGTATCTCAGTAGATACGCAGTATTTT. Translated: CASSISVDTQYF.

The genes are TRBV2 and TRBJ2-3; 12 bases are shared with TRBD2. The V gene's germline CDR1 is SNHLY and CDR2 FYNNEI. The trim removed 3 bases at V and 3 bases at J, leaving 7 bases unmatched. This CDR3 is built from 17 residues. CDR3 residues: CASSDPSGRANTDTQYF. The CDR3 bases are TGTGCCAGCAGTGACCCTAGCGGGAGGGCTAATACAGATACGCAGTATTTT.

A single count supports this clone. This rearrangement joins TRBV25-1 to TRBJ2-2; possibly TRBD2 for D (6 bases). Trimming took off 7 bases at V and 6 bases at J, with 9 bases between the two ends. This CDR3 is built from 12 residues. Per germline, CDR1 MGHDK and CDR2 SYGVNS. The CDR3 loop reads CASTGGAGELFF. The CDR3 coding sequence is TGTGCCAGCACCGGGGGTGCCGGGGAGCTGTTTTTT.

This chain connects TRBV5-4 to TRBJ1-1; D is possibly TRBD1 (5 bases). Germline V gives CDR1 SGHNT, CDR2 YYREEE (reference sequence). V was trimmed by 0 bases and J by 10 bases, leaving 10 bases between them. This CDR3 has 12 amino acids. DNA for the CDR3: TGTGCCAGCAGCTTGGCGGAGGGGCGAGCTTTCTTT. The encoded protein is CASSLAEGRAFF.

This chain links TRBV15 with TRBJ2-1, with D tentatively TRBD2 (6 bases). The germline V and J ends were trimmed by 3 bases and 5 bases, with 20 bases remaining between them. The CDR3 has 17 residues. Germline lookup yields CDR1 LNHNV and CDR2 YYDKDF (reference sequence). The CDR3 DNA reads as TGTGCCACCAGCAGTTTTCAGAGTAGCGGTCTTAACAATGAGCAGTTCTTC. This gives the protein CATSSFQSSGLNNEQFF. Looking up the rest from reference TRBV15 and TRBJ2-1 gives the full variable domain: DAMVIQNPRYQVTQFGKPVTLSCSQTLNHNVMYWYQQKSSQAPKLLFHYYDKDFNNEADTPDNFQSRRPNTSFCFLDIRSPGLGDTAMYLCATSSFQSSGLNNEQFFGPGTRLTVL.

V usage is TRBV19 and J usage is TRBJ2-1, with 8 bases identical to TRBD2. V lost 2 bases, J lost 4 bases, and 4 bases stayed unmatched. Germline V lookup: CDR1 LNHDA, CDR2 SQIVND (reference sequence). There are 15 residues in the CDR3. CDR3 protein: CASSILSGSYNEQFF. The CDR3 DNA is TGTGCCAGTAGTATATTAAGCGGGAGTTACAATGAGCAGTTCTTC.

This chain connects TRBV27 to TRBJ2-2; the match to TRBD1 covers 10 bases. The germline V gene encodes CDR1 MNHEY and CDR2 SMNVEV (reference sequence). CDR3 length: 15 amino acids. The V gene end was trimmed by 4 bases and the J gene end by 3 bases; junction bases not matched to a gene: 2. The CDR3 sequence: CASSYGTGDTGELFF. The CDR3 region has the DNA TGTGCCAGCAGTTACGGGACAGGGGACACCGGGGAGCTGTTTTTT.

This rearrangement joins TRBV5-1 to TRBJ2-3; D unclear. The length of the CDR3 is 14 residues. CDR1 is SGHRS and CDR2 is YFSETQ in the germline V gene. Trimming stripped 3 bases from V and 4 bases from J, with 12 bases between. CDR3 loop: CASSSGPSSDTQYF. The DNA for the CDR3 is TGCGCCAGCAGCTCCGGGCCTTCTTCAGATACGCAGTATTTT.

This chain uses TRBV27 with TRBJ2-5; weak D call: TRBD2 (5 bases). Trimming pared 5 bases from V and 2 bases from J, leaving 21 bases between. The CDR3 is 17 residues long. Germline loops: CDR1 MNHEY, CDR2 SMNVEV (reference sequence). The CDR3 loop reads CASSLEGLSRTQETQYF. For the CDR3, the DNA is TGTGCCAGCAGTCTCGAGGGTCTTTCAAGAACACAAGAGACCCAGTACTTC.